Reported below is one TCR beta chain. Antigen: not known. This CDR3 spans 14 amino acids. Trimming took 6 bases from V and 4 from J, leaving 12 bases between them. After constant-region reverse-primer amplification, full-length variable regions underwent semi-nested PCR with Nested Universal Primer A. One entry per CDR3 protein results from TCRdb running MiXCR on the 5' RACE reads. Here the sample spans several thousand distinct CDR3 sequences, under 50% being singletons. Overall study findings and caveats: Tumor memory CD4+ T cell TCR gene usage was found to cluster with blood and lymph node memory CD4+ cells and with lymph node naive CD4+ cells.

Cells sorted as Tregs were CD4+, CD25+ and CD127-/low. This sequence was found in a female donor with breast cancer. This chain connects TRBV12-3 or TRBV12-4 to TRBJ2-2; D perhaps matches TRBD2 (6 bases). The sequencing sample was made of Tregs sorted from a lymph node. The CDR3 spells CASSRGTPTGELFF. Written as DNA, the CDR3 is TGTGCCAGCAGCCGCGGGACCCCCACCGGGGAGCTGTTTTTT.